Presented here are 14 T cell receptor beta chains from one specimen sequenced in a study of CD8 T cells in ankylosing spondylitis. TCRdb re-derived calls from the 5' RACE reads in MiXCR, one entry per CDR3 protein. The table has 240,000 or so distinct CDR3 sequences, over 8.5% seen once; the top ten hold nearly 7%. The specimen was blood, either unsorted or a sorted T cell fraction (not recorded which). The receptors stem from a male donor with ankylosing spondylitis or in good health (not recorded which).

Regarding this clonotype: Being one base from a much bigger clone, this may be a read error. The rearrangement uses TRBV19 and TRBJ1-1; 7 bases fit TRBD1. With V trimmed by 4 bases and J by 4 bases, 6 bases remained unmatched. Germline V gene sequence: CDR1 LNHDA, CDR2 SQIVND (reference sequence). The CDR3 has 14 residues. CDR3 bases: TGTGCCAGTAGTACGACAGGGTCTAGCACTGAAGCTTTCTTT. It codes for CASSTTGSSTEAFF.

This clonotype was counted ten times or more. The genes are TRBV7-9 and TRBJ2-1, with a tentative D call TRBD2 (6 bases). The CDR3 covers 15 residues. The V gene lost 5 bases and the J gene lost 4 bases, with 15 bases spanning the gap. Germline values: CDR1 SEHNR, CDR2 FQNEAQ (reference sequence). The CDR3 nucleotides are TGTGCCAGCAGCCCCTTTGGGGACTTATACAATGAGCAGTTCTTC. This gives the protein CASSPFGDLYNEQFF.

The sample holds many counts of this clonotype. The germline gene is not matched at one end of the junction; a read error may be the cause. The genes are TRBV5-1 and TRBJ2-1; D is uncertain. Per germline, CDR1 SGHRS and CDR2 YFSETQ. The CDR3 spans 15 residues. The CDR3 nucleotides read TGCGCCAGCAGTTTGGACCCTGTGACCTACAATGAGCAGTTCTTC. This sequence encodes CASSLDPVTYNEQFF.

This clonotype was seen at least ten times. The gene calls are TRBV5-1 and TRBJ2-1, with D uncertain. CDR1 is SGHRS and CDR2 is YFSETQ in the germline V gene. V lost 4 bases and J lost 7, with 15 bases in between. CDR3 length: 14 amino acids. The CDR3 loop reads CASSLRAPGNEQFF. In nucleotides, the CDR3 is TGCGCCAGCAGCCTCCGGGCCCCAGGAAATGAGCAGTTCTTC.

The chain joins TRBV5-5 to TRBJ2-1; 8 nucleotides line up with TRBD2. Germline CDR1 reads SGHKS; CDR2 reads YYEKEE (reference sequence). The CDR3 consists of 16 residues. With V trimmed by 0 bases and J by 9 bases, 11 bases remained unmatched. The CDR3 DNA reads TGTGCCAGCAGCTTGGTCGGGGGGGCCCCTAGCTGTGAGCAGTTCTTC. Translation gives CASSLVGGAPSCEQFF.

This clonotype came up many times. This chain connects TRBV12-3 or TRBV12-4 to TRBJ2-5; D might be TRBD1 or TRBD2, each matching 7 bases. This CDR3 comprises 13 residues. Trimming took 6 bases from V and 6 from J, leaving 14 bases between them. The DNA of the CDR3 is TGTGCCAGCAGGGGAGGGGGCTTTAAGACCCAGTACTTC. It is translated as CASRGGGFKTQYF.

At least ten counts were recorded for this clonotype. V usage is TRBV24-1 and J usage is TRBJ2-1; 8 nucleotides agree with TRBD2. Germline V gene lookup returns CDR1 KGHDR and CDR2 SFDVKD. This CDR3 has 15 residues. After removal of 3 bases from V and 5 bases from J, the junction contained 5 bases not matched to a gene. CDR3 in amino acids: CATSDTKAGDNEQFF. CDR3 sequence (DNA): TGTGCCACCAGTGATACTAAAGCGGGAGACAATGAGCAGTTCTTC.

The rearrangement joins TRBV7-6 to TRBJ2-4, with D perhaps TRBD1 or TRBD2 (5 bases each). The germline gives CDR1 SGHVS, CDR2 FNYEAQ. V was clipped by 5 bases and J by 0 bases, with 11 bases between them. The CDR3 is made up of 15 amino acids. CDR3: CASSGGDLAKNIQYF. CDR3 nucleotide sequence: TGTGCCAGCAGCGGGGGTGACCTAGCCAAAAACATTCAGTACTTC.

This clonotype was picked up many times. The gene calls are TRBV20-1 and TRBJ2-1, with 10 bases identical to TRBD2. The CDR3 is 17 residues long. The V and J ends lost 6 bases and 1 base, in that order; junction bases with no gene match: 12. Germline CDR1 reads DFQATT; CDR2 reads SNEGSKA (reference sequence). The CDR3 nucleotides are TGCAGTGCCTTAGGGCCTAGCGGGAGATTTTCCTACAATGAGCAGTTCTTC. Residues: CSALGPSGRFSYNEQFF.

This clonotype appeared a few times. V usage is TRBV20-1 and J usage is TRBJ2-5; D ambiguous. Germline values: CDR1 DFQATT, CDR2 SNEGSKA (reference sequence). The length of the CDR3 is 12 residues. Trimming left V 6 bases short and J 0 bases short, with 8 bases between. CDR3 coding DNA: TGCAGTGCCAAACAGAACCAAGAGACCCAGTACTTC. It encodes CSAKQNQETQYF.

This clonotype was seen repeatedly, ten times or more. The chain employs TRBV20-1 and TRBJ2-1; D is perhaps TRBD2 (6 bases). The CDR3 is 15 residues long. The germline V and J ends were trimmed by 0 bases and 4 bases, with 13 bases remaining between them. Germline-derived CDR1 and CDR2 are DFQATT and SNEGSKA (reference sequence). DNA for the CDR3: TGCAGTGCTAGAGACGAGCGGAGGGGATACAATGAGCAGTTCTTC. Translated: CSARDERRGYNEQFF.

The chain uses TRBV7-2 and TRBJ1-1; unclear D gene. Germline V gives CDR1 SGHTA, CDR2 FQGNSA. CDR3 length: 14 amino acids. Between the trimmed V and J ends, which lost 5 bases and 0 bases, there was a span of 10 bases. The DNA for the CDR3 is TGTGCCAGCAGCCTCGGATTCATGAACACTGAAGCTTTCTTT. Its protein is CASSLGFMNTEAFF. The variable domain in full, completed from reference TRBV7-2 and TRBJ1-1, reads GAGVSQSPSNKVTEKGKDVELRCDPISGHTALYWYRQSLGQGLEFLIYFQGNSAPDKSGLPSDRFSAERTGGSVSTLTIQRTQQEDSAVYLCASSLGFMNTEAFFGQGTRLTVV.

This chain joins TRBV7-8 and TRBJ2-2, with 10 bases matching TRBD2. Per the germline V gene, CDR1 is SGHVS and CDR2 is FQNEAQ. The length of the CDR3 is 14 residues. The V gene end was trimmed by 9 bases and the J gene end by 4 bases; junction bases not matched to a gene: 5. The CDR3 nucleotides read TGTGCCAGGAGAGCGGGGGGGCCCACCGGGGAGCTGTTTTTT. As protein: CARRAGGPTGELFF.

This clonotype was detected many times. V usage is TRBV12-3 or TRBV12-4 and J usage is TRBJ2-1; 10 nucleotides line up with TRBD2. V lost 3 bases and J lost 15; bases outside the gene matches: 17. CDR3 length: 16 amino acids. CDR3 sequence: CASSLLVLSSGGLAFF. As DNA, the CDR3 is TGTGCCAGCAGTTTGCTAGTCTTGTCTAGCGGGGGCCTGGCGTTCTTC.